This T cell receptor beta chain came from a study of OX40 agonist ivuxolimab in advanced cancers. Overall study: Patients assigned to dose escalation were diagnosed with hepatocellular carcinoma, melanoma, renal cell or head and neck cancer.

The repertoire was sequenced with immunoSEQ multiplex PCR; TCRdb's copy has only in-frame clones and lacks some. The data show roughly 56,000 clones, 89% seen once. This CDR3 is built from 14 residues. With 3 bases clipped from V and 4 bases from J, the junction kept 5 bases outside the gene matches. Germline CDR1 is SGHTA and CDR2 is FQGTGA. The source is an adult with an advanced solid tumor such as melanoma, head and neck, liver or kidney cancer. The V call is TRBV7-3, the J call TRBJ2-7, with TRBD1 matching 8 bases. Sequenced material: CD4+ or CD8+ T cells sorted from blood, taken in a trial of the OX40 agonist ivuxolimab. The CDR3 coding sequence is TGTGCCAGCAGCTTGGGGACAGGCTCTTACGAGCAGTACTTC. Encoded protein: CASSLGTGSYEQYF.